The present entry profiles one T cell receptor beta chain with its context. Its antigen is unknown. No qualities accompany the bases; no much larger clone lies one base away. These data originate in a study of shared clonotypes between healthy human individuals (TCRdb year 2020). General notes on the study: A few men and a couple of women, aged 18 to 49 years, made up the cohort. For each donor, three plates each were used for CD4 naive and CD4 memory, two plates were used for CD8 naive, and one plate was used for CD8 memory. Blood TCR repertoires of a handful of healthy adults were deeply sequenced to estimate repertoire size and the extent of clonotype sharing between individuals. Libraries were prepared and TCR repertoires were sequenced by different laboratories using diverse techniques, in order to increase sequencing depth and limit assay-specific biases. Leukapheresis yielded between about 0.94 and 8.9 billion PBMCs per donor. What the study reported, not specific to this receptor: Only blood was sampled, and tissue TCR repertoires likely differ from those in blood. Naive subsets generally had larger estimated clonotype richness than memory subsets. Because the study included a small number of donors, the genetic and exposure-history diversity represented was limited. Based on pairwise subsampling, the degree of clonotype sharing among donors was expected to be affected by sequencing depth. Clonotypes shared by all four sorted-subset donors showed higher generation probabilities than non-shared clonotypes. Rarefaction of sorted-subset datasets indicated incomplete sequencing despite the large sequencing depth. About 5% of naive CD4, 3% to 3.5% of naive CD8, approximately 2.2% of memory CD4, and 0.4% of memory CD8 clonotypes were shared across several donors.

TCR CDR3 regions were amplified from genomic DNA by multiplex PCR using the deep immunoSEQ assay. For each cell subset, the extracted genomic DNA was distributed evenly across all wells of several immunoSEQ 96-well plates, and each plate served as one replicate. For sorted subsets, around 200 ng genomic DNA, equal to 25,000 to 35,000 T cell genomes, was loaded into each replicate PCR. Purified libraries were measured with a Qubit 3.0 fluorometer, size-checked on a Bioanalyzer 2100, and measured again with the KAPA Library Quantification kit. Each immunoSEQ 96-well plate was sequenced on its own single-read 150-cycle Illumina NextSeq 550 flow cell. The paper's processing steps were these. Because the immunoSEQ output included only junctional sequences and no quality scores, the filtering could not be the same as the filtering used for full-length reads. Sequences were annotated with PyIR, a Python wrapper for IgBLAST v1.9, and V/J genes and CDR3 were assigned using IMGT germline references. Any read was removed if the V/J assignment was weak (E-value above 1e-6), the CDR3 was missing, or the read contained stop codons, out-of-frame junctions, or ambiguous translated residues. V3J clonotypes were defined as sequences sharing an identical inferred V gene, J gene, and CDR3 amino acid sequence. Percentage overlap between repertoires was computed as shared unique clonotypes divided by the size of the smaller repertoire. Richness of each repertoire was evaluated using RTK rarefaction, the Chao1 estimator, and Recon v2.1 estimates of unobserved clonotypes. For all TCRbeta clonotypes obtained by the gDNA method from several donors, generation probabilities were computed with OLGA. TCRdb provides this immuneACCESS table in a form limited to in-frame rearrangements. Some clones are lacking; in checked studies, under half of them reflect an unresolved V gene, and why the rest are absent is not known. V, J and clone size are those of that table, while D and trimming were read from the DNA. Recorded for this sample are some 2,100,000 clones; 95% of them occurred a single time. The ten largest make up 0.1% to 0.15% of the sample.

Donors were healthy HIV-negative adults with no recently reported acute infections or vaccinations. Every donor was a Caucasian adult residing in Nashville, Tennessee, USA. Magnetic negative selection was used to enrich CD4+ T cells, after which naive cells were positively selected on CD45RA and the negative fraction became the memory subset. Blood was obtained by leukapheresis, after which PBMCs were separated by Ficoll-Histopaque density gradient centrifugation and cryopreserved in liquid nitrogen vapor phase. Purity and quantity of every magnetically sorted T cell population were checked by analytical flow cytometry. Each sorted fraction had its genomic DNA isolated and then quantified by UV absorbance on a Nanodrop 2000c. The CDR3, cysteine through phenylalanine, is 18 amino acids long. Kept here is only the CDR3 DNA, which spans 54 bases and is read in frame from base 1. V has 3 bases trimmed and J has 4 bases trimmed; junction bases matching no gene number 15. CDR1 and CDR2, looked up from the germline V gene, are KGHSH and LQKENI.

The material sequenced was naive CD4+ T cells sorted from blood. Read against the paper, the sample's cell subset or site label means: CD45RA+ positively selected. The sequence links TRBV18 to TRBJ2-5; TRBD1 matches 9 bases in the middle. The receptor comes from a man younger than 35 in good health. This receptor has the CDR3 CASSPIPGQGSMRETQYF. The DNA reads TGTGCCAGCTCACCTATTCCGGGACAGGGTTCTATGCGAGAGACCCAGTACTTC.